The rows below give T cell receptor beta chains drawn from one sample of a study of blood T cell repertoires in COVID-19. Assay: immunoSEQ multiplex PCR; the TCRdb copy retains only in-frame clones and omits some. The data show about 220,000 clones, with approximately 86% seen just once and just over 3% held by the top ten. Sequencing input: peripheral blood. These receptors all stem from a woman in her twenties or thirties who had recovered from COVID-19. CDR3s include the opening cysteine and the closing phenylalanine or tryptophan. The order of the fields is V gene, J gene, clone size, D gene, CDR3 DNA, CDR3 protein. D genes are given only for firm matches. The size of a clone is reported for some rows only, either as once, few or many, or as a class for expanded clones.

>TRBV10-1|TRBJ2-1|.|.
TGCGCCAGCAGTGAGTCTGTAAGTCGGGTTGAGCAGTTCTTC
CASSESVSRVEQFF
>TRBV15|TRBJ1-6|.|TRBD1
TGTGCCACCGGACAGGGTTGGGGTAATTCACCCCTCCACTTT
CATGQGWGNSPLHF
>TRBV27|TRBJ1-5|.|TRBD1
TGTGCCAGCAGACGACAGGGCAGCAATCAGCCCCAGCATTTT
CASRRQGSNQPQHF
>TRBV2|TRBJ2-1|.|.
TGTGCCAGCAGTGAAGCTGGGACACTAAAGACCGGTGAGCAGTTCTTC
CASSEAGTLKTGEQFF
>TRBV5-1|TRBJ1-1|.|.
TGCGCCAGCAGCTTGACAGGGAACACTGAAGCTTTCTTT
CASSLTGNTEAFF
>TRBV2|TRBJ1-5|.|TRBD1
TGTGCCAGCAGTATAAAAAATAGGGACAGTGGTCAGCCCCAGCATTTT
CASSIKNRDSGQPQHF
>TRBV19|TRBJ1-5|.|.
TGTGCCAGTAGCGAAAGACTACCGAATCAGCTCCAGCATTTT
CASSERLPNQLQHF
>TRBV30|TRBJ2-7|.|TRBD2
TGTGCCTGGAGTGTACTAGCGGGGGGCCCCAAGGACGAGCAGTACTTC
CAWSVLAGGPKDEQYF
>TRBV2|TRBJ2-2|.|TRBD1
TGTGCCAGCAGTCCCGACAGGGCCCGCGCAGGGACCGGGGAGCTGTTTTTT
CASSPDRARAGTGELFF
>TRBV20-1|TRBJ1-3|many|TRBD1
TGCAGTGCTAGTAGTTTTTGGGGACAGGGAGCGGGAAACACCATATATTTT
CSASSFWGQGAGNTIYF
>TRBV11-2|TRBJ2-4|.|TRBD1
TGTGCCAGCAGCGACGGACAGGGGCAAGGCATTCAGTACTTC
CASSDGQGQGIQYF
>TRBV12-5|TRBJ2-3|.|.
TGTGCTAGTGGTTCGGGGGGCACCCCGACAGATACGCAGTATTTT
CASGSGGTPTDTQYF
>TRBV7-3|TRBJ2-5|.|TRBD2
TGTGCCAGCAGCTTAGGAGCGGGGGTTTTGAAGGGAGAGACCCAGTACTTC
CASSLGAGVLKGETQYF
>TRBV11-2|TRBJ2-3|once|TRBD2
TGTGCCAGCAGCCCAGGGACTATCGCTGCAGATACGCAGTATTTT
CASSPGTIAADTQYF
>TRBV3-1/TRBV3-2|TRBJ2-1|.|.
TGTGCCAGCAGCCAAGGAGGAAATGAGCAGTTCTTC
CASSQGGNEQFF
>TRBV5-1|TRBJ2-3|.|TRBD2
TGCGCCAGCAGCTCAACAGGACTAGCGGGGGGGAGCACAGATACGCAGTATTTT
CASSSTGLAGGSTDTQYF
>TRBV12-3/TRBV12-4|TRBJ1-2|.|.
TGTGCCAGCAGTTTACTCCAGGGATATGGCTACACCTTC
CASSLLQGYGYTF
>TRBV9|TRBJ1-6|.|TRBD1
TGTGCCAGCAGCGCGGAAGGACAGGGGAATTCACCCCTCCACTTT
CASSAEGQGNSPLHF
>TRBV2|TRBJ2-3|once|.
TGTGCCAGCCTGCCGGAGGGGTCCTACACAGATACGCAGTATTTT
CASLPEGSYTDTQYF
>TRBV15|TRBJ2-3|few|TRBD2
TGTGCCACCAGCAGAGGGACTAGCGGGGGCACAGATACGCAGTATTTT
CATSRGTSGGTDTQYF
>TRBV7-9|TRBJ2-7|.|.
TGTGCCAGCAGCTTAAACCCCAGGGATTTCTCCTACGAGCAGTACTTC
CASSLNPRDFSYEQYF
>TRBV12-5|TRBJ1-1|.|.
TGTGCTAGTGGTTTGGTTCTGTTAGGGACAAAGAACACTGAAGCTTTCTTT
CASGLVLLGTKNTEAFF
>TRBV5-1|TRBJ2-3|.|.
TGCGCCAGCCACCGCGATCGACAGAGAGATTTTAGCACAGATACGCAGTATTTT
CASHRDRQRDFSTDTQYF
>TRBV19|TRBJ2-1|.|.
TGTGCCAGTAGGTCTTGGGGCACCTTCGATGAGCAGTTCTTC
CASRSWGTFDEQFF
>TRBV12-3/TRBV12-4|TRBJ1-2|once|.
TGTGCCAGCAGGACAGGTTGGAGCTATGGCTACACCTTC
CASRTGWSYGYTF
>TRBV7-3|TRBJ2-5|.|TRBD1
TGTGCCAGCAGCTCCGGGACAGGTACCCACCAAGAGACCCAGTACTTC
CASSSGTGTHQETQYF